This T cell receptor (beta chain) originates from a study of blood T cell repertoires in COVID-19. Original data processing: Reference gene primer amplification yielded estimated nucleated cell counts. Assay used: immunoSEQ multiplex PCR; TCRdb lists only in-frame clones, some missing. The V and J calls and the clone size are those of that table, but D and trimming were determined from the DNA. The sample holds over 65,000 clones, 82% seen once. The germline V gene encodes CDR1 SGHRS and CDR2 YFSETQ. The ends lost 0 bases at V and 3 bases at J; junction bases unmatched: 4. CDR3 size: 15 residues. This sequence was found in a man older than 75 with active COVID-19. This chain joins TRBV5-1 and TRBJ2-7; 9 bases are a match to TRBD2. The specimen was peripheral blood. CDR3 loop: CASSLVPSGNYEQYF. In DNA, the CDR3 is TGCGCCAGCAGCTTGGTTCCTAGCGGGAACTACGAGCAGTACTTC.